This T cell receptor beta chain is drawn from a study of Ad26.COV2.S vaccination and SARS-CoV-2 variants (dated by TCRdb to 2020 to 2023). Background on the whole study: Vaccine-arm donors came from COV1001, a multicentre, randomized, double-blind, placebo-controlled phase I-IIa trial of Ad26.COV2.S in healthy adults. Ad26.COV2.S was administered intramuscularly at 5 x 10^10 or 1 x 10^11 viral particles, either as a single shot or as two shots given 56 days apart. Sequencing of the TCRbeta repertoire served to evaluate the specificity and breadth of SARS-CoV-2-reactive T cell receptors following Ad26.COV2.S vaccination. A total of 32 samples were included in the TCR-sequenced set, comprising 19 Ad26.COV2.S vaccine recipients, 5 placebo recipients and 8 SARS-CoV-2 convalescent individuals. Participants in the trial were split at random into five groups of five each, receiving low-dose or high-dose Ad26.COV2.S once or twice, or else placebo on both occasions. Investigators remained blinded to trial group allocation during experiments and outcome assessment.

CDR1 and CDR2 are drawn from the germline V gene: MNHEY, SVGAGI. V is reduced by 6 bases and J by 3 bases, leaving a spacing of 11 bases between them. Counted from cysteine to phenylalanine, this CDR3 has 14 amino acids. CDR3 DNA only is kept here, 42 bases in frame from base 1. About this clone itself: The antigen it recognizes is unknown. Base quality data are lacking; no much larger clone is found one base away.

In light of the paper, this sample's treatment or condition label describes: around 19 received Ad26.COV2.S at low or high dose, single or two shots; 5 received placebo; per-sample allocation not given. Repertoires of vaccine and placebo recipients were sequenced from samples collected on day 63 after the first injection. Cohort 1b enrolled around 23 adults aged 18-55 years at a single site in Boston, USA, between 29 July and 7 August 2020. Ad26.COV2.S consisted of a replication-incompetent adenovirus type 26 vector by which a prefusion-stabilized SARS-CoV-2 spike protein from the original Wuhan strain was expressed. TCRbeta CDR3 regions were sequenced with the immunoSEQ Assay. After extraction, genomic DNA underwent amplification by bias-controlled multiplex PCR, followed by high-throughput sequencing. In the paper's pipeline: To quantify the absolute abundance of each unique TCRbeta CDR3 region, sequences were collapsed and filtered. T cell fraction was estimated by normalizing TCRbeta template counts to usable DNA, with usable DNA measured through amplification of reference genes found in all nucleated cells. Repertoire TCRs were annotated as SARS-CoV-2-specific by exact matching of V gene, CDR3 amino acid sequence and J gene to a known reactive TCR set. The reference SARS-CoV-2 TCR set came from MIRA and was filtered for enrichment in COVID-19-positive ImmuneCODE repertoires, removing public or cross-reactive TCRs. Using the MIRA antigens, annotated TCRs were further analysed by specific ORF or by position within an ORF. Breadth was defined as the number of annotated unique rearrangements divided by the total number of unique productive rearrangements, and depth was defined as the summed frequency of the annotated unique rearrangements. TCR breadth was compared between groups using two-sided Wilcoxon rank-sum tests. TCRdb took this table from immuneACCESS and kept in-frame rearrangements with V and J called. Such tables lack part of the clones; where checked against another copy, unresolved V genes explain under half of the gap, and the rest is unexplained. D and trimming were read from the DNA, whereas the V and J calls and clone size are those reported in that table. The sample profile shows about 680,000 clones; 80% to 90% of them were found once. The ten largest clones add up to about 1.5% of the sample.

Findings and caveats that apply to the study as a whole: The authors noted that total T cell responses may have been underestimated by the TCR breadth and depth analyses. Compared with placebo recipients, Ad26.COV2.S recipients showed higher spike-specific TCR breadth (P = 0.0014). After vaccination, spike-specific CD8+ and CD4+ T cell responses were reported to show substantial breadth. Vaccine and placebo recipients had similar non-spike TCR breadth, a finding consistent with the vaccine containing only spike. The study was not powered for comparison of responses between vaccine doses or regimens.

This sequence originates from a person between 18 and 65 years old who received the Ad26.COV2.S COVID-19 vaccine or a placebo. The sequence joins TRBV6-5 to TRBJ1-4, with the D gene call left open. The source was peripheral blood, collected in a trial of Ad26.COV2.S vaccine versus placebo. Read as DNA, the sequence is TGTGCCAGCAGCCTGGGAACAGCTAATGAAAAACTGTTTTTT. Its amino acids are CASSLGTANEKLFF.